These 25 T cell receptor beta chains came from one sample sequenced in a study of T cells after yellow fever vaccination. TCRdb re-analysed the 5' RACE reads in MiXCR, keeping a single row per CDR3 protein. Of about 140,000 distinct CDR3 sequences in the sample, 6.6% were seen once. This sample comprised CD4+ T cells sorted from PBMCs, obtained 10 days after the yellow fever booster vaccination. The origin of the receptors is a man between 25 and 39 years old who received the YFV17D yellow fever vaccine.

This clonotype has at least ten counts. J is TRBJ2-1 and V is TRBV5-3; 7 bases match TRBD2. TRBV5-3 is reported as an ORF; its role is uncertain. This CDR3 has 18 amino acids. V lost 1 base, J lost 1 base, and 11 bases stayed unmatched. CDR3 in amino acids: CARSLPCKLATSYNEQFF. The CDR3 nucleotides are TGTGCCAGAAGCTTGCCTTGTAAACTAGCGACATCCTACAATGAGCAGTTCTTC.

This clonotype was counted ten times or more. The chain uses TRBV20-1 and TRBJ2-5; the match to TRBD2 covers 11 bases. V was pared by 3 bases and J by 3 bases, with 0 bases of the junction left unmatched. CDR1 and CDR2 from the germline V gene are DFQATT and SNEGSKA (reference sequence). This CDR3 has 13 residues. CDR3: CSARTSGKETQYF. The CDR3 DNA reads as TGCAGTGCTAGGACTAGCGGGAAAGAGACCCAGTACTTC.

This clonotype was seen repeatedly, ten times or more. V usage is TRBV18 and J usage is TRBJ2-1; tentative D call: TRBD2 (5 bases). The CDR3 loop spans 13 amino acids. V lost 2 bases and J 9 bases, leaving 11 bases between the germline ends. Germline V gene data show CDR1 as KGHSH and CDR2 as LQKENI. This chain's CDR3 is CASSPYGVGEQFF. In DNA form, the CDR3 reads TGTGCCAGCTCACCATACGGGGTCGGTGAGCAGTTCTTC.

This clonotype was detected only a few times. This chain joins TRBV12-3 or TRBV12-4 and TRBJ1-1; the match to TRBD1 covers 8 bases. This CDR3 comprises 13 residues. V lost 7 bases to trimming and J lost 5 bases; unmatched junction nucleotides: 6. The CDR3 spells CASIAYRGTEAFF. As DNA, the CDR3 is TGTGCCAGCATCGCCTACAGGGGGACTGAAGCTTTCTTT.

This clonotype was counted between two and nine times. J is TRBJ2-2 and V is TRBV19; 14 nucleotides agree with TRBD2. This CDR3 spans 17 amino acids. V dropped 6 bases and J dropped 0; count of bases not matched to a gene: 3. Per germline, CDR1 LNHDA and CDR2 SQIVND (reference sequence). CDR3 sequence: CASSGLAGGANTGELFF. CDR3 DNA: TGTGCCAGTAGCGGACTAGCGGGAGGTGCGAACACCGGGGAGCTGTTTTTT.

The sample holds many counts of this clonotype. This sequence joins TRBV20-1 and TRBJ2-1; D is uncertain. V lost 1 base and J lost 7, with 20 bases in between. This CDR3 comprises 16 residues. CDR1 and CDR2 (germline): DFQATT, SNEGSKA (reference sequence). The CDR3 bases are TGCAGTGCTAGAGGAGAAGGAGAGTGGGGAAGGAATGAGCAGTTCTTC. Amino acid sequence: CSARGEGEWGRNEQFF.

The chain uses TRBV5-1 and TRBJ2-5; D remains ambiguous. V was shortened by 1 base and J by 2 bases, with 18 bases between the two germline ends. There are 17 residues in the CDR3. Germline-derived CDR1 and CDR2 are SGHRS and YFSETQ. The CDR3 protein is CASSLTPGSPGQETQYF. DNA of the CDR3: TGCGCCAGCAGCTTGACCCCGGGTAGCCCTGGACAAGAGACCCAGTACTTC.

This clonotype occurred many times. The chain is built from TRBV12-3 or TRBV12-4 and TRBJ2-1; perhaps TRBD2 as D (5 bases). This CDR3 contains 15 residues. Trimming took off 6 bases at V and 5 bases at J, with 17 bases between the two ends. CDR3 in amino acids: CASRVLGGPHNEQFF. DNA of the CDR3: TGTGCCAGCAGGGTCCTTGGCGGGCCCCACAATGAGCAGTTCTTC.

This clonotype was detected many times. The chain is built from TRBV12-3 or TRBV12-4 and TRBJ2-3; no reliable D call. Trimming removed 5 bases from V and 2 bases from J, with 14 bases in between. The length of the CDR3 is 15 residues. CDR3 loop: CASSPETRLTDTQYF. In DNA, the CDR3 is TGTGCCAGCAGTCCCGAGACCCGACTCACAGATACGCAGTATTTT.

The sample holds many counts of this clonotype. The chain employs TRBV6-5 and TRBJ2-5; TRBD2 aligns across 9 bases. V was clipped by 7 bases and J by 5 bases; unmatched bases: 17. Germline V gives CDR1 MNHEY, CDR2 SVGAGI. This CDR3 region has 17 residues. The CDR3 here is CASKVQGLAGRGETQYF. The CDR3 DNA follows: TGTGCCAGCAAGGTGCAAGGTCTAGCGGGGAGGGGGGAGACCCAGTACTTC.

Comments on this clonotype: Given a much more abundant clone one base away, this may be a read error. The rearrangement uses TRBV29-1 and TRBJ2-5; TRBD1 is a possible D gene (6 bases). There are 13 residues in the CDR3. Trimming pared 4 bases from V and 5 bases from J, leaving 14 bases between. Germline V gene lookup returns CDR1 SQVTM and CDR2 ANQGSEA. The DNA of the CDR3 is TGCAGCGTTGGACAGGTCCCGAGTGAGACCCAGTACTTC. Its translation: CSVGQVPSETQYF.

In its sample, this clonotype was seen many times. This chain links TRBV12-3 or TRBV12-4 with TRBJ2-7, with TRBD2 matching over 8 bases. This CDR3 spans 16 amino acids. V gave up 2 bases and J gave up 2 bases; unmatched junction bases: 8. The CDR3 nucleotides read TGTGCCAGCAGTTTAATTTATACTAGCGGAACCTACGAGCAGTACTTC. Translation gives CASSLIYTSGTYEQYF.

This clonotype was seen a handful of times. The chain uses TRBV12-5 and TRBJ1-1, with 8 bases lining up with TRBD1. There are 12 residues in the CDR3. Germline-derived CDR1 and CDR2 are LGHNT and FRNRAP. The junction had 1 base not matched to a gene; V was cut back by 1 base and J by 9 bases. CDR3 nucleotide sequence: TGTGCTAGTGGTTTGGGGACAGGGAAAGCTTTCTTT. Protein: CASGLGTGKAFF.

The CDR3 sequence is CASSQDLTSGYNEQFF. The CDR3 DNA follows: TGCGCCAGCAGCCAAGATCTGACTAGTGGCTACAATGAGCAGTTCTTC. This chain connects TRBV4-3 to TRBJ2-1, with D tentatively TRBD2 (6 bases). The germline V gene has CDR1 LGHNA and CDR2 YSLEER. This CDR3 has 16 amino acids. V was clipped by 0 bases and J by 3 bases, with 12 bases between them.

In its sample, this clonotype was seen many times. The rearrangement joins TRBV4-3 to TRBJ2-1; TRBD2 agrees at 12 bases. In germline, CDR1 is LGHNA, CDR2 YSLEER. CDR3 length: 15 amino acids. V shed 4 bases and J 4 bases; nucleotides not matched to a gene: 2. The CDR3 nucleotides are TGCGCCAGCAGCCGGACTAGCGGGACTTACAATGAGCAGTTCTTC. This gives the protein CASSRTSGTYNEQFF.

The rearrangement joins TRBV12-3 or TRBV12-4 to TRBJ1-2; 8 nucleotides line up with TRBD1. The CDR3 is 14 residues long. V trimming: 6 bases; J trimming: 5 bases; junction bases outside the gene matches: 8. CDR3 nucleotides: TGTGCCAGCAGCTTGGGACAGGAAGAATATGGCTACACCTTC. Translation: CASSLGQEEYGYTF.

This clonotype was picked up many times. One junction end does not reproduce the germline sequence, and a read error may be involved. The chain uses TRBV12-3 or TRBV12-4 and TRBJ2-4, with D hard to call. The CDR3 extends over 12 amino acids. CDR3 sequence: CASSLALPPENF. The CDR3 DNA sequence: TGTGCCAGCAGTTTAGCGCTTCCACCCGAAAACTTC.

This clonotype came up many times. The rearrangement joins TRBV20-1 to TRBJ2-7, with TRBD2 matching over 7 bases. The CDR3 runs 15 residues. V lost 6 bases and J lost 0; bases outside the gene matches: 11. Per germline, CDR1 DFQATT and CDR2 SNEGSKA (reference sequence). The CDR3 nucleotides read TGCAGTGCAACCGGGACTACTCCAATCTCCTACGAGCAGTACTTC. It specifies CSATGTTPISYEQYF.

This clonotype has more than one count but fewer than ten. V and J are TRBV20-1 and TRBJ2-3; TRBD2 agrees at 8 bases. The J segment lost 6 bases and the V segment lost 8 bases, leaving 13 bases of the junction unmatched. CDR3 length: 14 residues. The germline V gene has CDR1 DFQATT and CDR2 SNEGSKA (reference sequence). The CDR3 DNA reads TGCAGTCCCGCCCCAGCGGGAGTTTCGGATACGCAGTATTTT. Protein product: CSPAPAGVSDTQYF.

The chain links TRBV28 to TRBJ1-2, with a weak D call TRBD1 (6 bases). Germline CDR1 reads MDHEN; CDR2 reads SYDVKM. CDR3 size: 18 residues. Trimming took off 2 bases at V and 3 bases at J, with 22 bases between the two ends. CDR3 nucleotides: TGTGCCAGCAGTTTAAGGGGAGTAGGACAGAAAAGTGACTATGGCTACACCTTC. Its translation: CASSLRGVGQKSDYGYTF.

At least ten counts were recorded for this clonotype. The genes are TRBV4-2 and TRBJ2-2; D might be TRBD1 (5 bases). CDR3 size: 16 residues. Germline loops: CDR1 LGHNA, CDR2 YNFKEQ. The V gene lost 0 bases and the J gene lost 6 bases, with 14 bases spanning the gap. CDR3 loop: CASSQEISRGAGELFF. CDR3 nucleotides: TGTGCCAGCAGCCAAGAAATCTCTAGGGGCGCCGGGGAGCTGTTTTTT.

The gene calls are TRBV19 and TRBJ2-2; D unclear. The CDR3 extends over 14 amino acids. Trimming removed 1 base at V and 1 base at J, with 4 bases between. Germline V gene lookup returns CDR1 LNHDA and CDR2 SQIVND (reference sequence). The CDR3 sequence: CASSIGLNTGELFF. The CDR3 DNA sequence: TGTGCCAGTAGTATAGGCCTGAACACCGGGGAGCTGTTTTTT.

The CDR3 loop is CASSLGQARGEQYF. The DNA of the CDR3 is TGTGCCAGCAGTTTAGGTCAGGCGCGGGGCGAGCAGTACTTC. The genes are TRBV12-3 or TRBV12-4 and TRBJ2-7, with a possible D match to TRBD2 (6 bases). The CDR3 is 14 amino acids. The germline V and J ends were trimmed by 1 base and 6 bases, with 13 bases remaining between them.

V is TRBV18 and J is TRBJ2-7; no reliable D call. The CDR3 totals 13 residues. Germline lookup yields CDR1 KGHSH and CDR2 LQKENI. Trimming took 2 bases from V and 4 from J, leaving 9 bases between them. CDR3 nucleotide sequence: TGTGCCAGCTCACCAGCCGAGAAGTACGAGCAGTACTTC. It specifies CASSPAEKYEQYF.

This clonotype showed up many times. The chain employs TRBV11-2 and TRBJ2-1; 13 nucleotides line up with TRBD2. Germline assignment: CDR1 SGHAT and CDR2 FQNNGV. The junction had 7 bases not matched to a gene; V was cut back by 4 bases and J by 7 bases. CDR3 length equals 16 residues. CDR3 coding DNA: TGTGCCAGCAGCTATACGGGACTAGCGGGACGGAATGAGCAGTTCTTC. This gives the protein CASSYTGLAGRNEQFF.